This TCR beta chain was documented in a study of blood T cell repertoires in COVID-19. V shed 4 bases and J shed 2 bases, with 15 bases lying between them. This CDR3 region has 16 residues. In germline, CDR1 is MGHRA, CDR2 YSYEKL. Sequencing was performed with immunoSEQ multiplex PCR; in TCRdb, only in-frame clones are kept and a portion is missing. The data contain about 50,000 clones, under 85% of them seen just once; the ten biggest clones take up 8.8%. This clonotype was sampled from a man in his sixties with acute or convalescent COVID-19. Sequenced material: peripheral blood. The genes are TRBV4-1 and TRBJ1-3; D is uncertain. CDR3 sequence: CASSLLERAPGNTIYF. The DNA of the CDR3 is TGCGCCAGCAGCCTCTTAGAGCGGGCACCTGGAAACACCATATATTTT.